These T cell receptor beta chains were read from a single sample in a study of Graves' ophthalmopathy and Graves' hyperthyroidism. TCRdb independently ran MiXCR on the multiplex PCR reads; one entry per CDR3 protein. The sample has around 1,200,000 distinct CDR3 sequences, 35% to 40% seen once. The sample comprised peripheral blood or thyroid tissue (not recorded which). All receptors come from an adult man with Graves' hyperthyroidism. The CDR3 runs from the conserved cysteine through the conserved F or W. The order of the fields is D gene, V gene, J gene, clone size, CDR3 protein, CDR3 DNA. The D gene is left open where the match is weak. The listing skips clone size in some rows; elsewhere it reads once, few, many or a size class.

D: .
V: TRBV7-8
J: TRBJ2-7
size: .
CDR3: CASSRQPVTNEQYF
DNA: TGTGCCAGCAGCCGGCAGCCGGTAACCAACGAGCAGTACTTC

D: .
V: TRBV30
J: TRBJ1-2
size: once
CDR3: CAWRARRLVSDYGYTF
DNA: TGTGCCTGGAGGGCCAGACGCCTTGTGTCGGACTATGGCTACACCTTC

D: .
V: TRBV20-1
J: TRBJ1-5
size: many
CDR3: CSAREIGKSEQPQHF
DNA: TGCAGTGCTAGAGAGATCGGCAAGTCGGAGCAGCCCCAGCATTTT

D: .
V: TRBV9
J: TRBJ1-2
size: many
CDR3: CASSSENGNYGYTF
DNA: TGTGCCAGCAGCAGCGAGAACGGAAACTATGGCTACACCTTC

D: .
V: TRBV24-1
J: TRBJ1-1
size: .
CDR3: CATSAPGPFF
DNA: TGTGCCACCAGTGCTCCAGGGCCTTTCTTT

D: .
V: TRBV29-1
J: TRBJ1-1
size: many
CDR3: CSVGTGGGYTEAFF
DNA: TGCAGCGTTGGTACGGGGGGGGGTTACACTGAAGCTTTCTTT

D: TRBD1
V: TRBV5-4
J: TRBJ2-5
size: .
CDR3: CASTPGTGIETQYF
DNA: TGTGCCAGCACCCCTGGGACAGGGATAGAGACCCAGTACTTC

D: .
V: TRBV7-9
J: TRBJ2-7
size: .
CDR3: CASSQGRDKSYEQYF
DNA: TGTGCCAGCAGCCAAGGAAGGGACAAATCCTACGAGCAGTACTTC

D: TRBD1
V: TRBV20-1
J: TRBJ1-1
size: .
CDR3: CSASGRLTGRTEAFF
DNA: TGCAGTGCCTCCGGACGGCTGACAGGGCGGACTGAAGCTTTCTTT

D: TRBD1
V: TRBV20-1
J: TRBJ1-2
size: many
CDR3: CSAPTGRENYGYTF
DNA: TGCAGTGCTCCGACAGGGCGGGAGAACTATGGCTACACCTTC

D: .
V: TRBV10-3
J: TRBJ1-1
size: .
CDR3: CAISEPQRGTEAFF
DNA: TGTGCCATCAGTGAGCCGCAGAGGGGCACTGAAGCTTTCTTT

D: TRBD2
V: TRBV20-1
J: TRBJ2-7
size: many
CDR3: CSARDVSGRRQEQYF
DNA: TGCAGTGCTAGAGACGTTAGCGGGAGGAGGCAAGAGCAGTACTTC

D: .
V: TRBV10-3
J: TRBJ1-4
size: few
CDR3: CAISESLTNEKLFF
DNA: TGTGCCATCAGTGAGTCTCTTACCAATGAAAAACTGTTTTTT

D: TRBD1
V: TRBV5-1
J: TRBJ1-1
size: many
CDR3: CASSLEAGGLNTEAFF
DNA: TGCGCCAGCAGCTTGGAGGCAGGGGGCCTTAACACTGAAGCTTTCTTT

D: .
V: TRBV29-1
J: TRBJ1-1
size: .
CDR3: CSAADSLNTEAFF
DNA: TGCAGTGCTGCGGACAGCCTGAACACTGAAGCTTTCTTT

D: .
V: TRBV7-9
J: TRBJ2-7
size: .
CDR3: CASSLGGSSYNEQYF
DNA: TGTGCCAGCAGCTTGGGGGGAAGCTCCTACAATGAGCAGTACTTC

D: TRBD1
V: TRBV10-3
J: TRBJ1-2
size: .
CDR3: CAIYQGEIGYGYTF
DNA: TGTGCCATCTACCAGGGGGAGATCGGCTATGGCTACACCTTC

D: TRBD1
V: TRBV7-9
J: TRBJ1-6
size: many
CDR3: CASSYRVGQGLNSPLHF
DNA: TGTGCCAGCAGCTACAGAGTGGGACAGGGGCTAAATTCACCCCTCCACTTT

D: .
V: TRBV11-2
J: TRBJ1-1
size: .
CDR3: CAGSLIDPLNTEAFF
DNA: TGTGCCGGCAGCTTAATCGACCCTCTGAACACTGAAGCTTTCTTT

D: TRBD1
V: TRBV9
J: TRBJ1-5
size: few
CDR3: CASRRVDRELYSNQPQHF
DNA: TGTGCCAGCAGGAGAGTGGACAGGGAGCTATATAGCAATCAGCCCCAGCATTTT

D: .
V: TRBV7-9
J: TRBJ2-7
size: .
CDR3: CASSFYICSARLERRSYEQYF
DNA: .

D: .
V: TRBV20-1
J: TRBJ2-7
size: many
CDR3: CSANPGTYEQYF
DNA: TGCAGTGCTAACCCCGGGACCTACGAGCAGTACTTC

D: .
V: TRBV7-9
J: TRBJ1-3
size: few
CDR3: CATPARGRDGNTIYF
DNA: TGTGCCACCCCAGCCCGGGGGCGCGATGGAAACACCATATATTTT

D: .
V: TRBV25-1
J: TRBJ2-5
size: .
CDR3: CASSEWAGPGETQYF
DNA: TGTGCCAGCAGTGAATGGGCGGGTCCCGGGGAGACCCAGTACTTC

D: .
V: TRBV15
J: TRBJ2-5
size: .
CDR3: CASSAGTQEAQYF
DNA: TGTGCCAGCAGCGCCGGGACTCAAGAGGCCCAGTACTTC

D: TRBD1
V: TRBV19
J: TRBJ2-7
size: .
CDR3: CASRAKTGQSYEQYF
DNA: TGTGCCAGCAGAGCAAAAACGGGACAGTCCTACGAGCAGTACTTC

D: TRBD2
V: TRBV12-3/TRBV12-4
J: TRBJ2-7
size: .
CDR3: CASEPGGINYEQYF
DNA: TGTGCCAGCGAGCCGGGAGGAATCAACTACGAGCAGTACTTC

D: .
V: TRBV12-3/TRBV12-4
J: TRBJ1-1
size: many
CDR3: CASSFRGLAFF
DNA: TGTGCCAGCAGTTTCCGGGGGTTAGCTTTCTTT

D: .
V: TRBV7-2
J: TRBJ1-6
size: many
CDR3: CASSPGGERNPPLHF
DNA: TGTGCCAGCAGCCCCGGAGGAGAGAGAAACCCACCCCTCCACTTT

D: .
V: TRBV19
J: TRBJ1-5
size: few
CDR3: CASSVGNNQSQHF
DNA: TGTGCCAGTAGTGTCGGGAACAATCAGTCCCAGCATTTT

D: .
V: TRBV25-1
J: TRBJ2-5
size: .
CDR3: CASSDDRRGETQYF
DNA: TGTGCCAGCAGTGACGACAGGAGGGGGGAGACCCAGTACTTC

D: .
V: TRBV6-5
J: TRBJ2-5
size: many
CDR3: CASSYWGSGAETQYF
DNA: TGTGCCAGCAGTTACTGGGGTTCGGGTGCGGAGACCCAGTACTTC

D: .
V: TRBV2
J: TRBJ2-5
size: .
CDR3: CASRFGQMETQYF
DNA: TGTGCCAGCAGATTCGGACAAATGGAGACCCAGTACTTC

D: TRBD1
V: TRBV19
J: TRBJ1-1
size: .
CDR3: CASSAGGLTEAFF
DNA: TGTGCCAGTAGTGCAGGGGGTCTAACTGAAGCTTTCTTT

D: .
V: TRBV10-3
J: TRBJ2-2
size: .
CDR3: CASSQKGVAGELFF
DNA: TGTGCCAGCAGCCAGAAGGGGGTTGCCGGGGAGCTGTTTTTT

D: .
V: TRBV5-8
J: TRBJ2-5
size: .
CDR3: CASTDAYQETQYF
DNA: TGTGCCAGCACGGACGCGTACCAAGAGACCCAGTACTTC

D: .
V: TRBV7-8
J: TRBJ2-7
size: .
CDR3: CASRGGRF
DNA: TGTGCCAGCAGAGGCGGGCGTTTC

D: .
V: TRBV5-6
J: TRBJ1-1
size: .
CDR3: CASSFQGSAEAFF
DNA: TGTGCCAGCAGCTTTCAGGGTTCGGCTGAAGCTTTCTTT

D: TRBD1
V: TRBV5-1
J: TRBJ1-1
size: .
CDR3: CASSPGTGGMSTEAFF
DNA: TGCGCCAGCAGCCCCGGGACAGGGGGAATGAGCACTGAAGCTTTCTTT

D: TRBD1
V: TRBV4-3
J: TRBJ2-7
size: many
CDR3: CASSLSGQGAWEQYF
DNA: TGCGCCAGCAGCCTTTCGGGACAGGGGGCATGGGAGCAGTACTTC

D: .
V: TRBV4-1
J: TRBJ2-5
size: many
CDR3: CASSQAGRNQETQYF
DNA: TGCGCCAGCAGCCAAGCGGGGAGGAACCAAGAGACCCAGTACTTC

D: .
V: TRBV7-3
J: TRBJ2-2
size: .
CDR3: CASSSPGAGTGELFF
DNA: TGTGCCAGCAGCTCACCCGGGGCCGGGACCGGGGAGCTGTTTTTT

D: .
V: TRBV20-1
J: TRBJ2-7
size: .
CDR3: CSLLGTISYEQYF
DNA: TGCAGTTTACTTGGGACGATCTCCTACGAGCAGTACTTC

D: TRBD2
V: TRBV7-9
J: TRBJ2-2
size: many
CDR3: CASSSLAGGLTGELFF
DNA: TGTGCCAGCAGCTCTCTAGCGGGGGGCCTCACCGGGGAGCTGTTTTTT

D: TRBD1
V: TRBV28
J: TRBJ2-5
size: .
CDR3: CASSQPGTGTQETQYF
DNA: TGTGCCAGCAGTCAACCCGGGACAGGAACTCAAGAGACCCAGTACTTC

D: .
V: TRBV29-1
J: TRBJ1-1
size: many
CDR3: CSVQKQGSAFF
DNA: TGCAGCGTGCAAAAACAGGGCTCAGCTTTCTTT

D: TRBD2
V: TRBV11-3
J: TRBJ2-2
size: .
CDR3: CASSQPGLAAGGTGELFF
DNA: TGTGCCAGCAGCCAACCGGGACTAGCGGCCGGAGGGACCGGGGAGCTGTTTTTT

D: .
V: TRBV29-1
J: TRBJ2-5
size: .
CDR3: CSVADTGQETQYF
DNA: TGCAGCGTTGCGGACACAGGGCAAGAGACCCAGTACTTC

D: TRBD1
V: TRBV29-1
J: TRBJ2-7
size: many
CDR3: CSVEDRSDRGYEQYF
DNA: TGCAGCGTTGAAGATAGGTCGGACAGGGGCTACGAGCAGTACTTC

D: .
V: TRBV15
J: TRBJ1-6
size: .
CDR3: CATSSSGRSPLHF
DNA: TGTGCCACCAGCAGTAGCGGAAGATCACCCCTCCACTTT

D: TRBD1
V: TRBV29-1
J: TRBJ2-7
size: many
CDR3: CSVEKGGFGDRAYEQYF
DNA: TGCAGCGTTGAAAAAGGTGGATTCGGGGACAGGGCCTACGAGCAGTACTTC

D: .
V: TRBV12-3/TRBV12-4
J: TRBJ2-5
size: .
CDR3: CASSIPYRVGETQYF
DNA: TGTGCCAGCAGTATCCCCTACAGGGTAGGGGAGACCCAGTACTTC

D: TRBD1
V: TRBV28
J: TRBJ2-5
size: .
CDR3: CASCPGGAETQYF
DNA: TGTGCCAGCTGCCCAGGGGGCGCAGAGACCCAGTACTTC

D: TRBD1
V: TRBV10-3
J: TRBJ1-2
size: few
CDR3: CAISEGDSNYGYTF
DNA: TGTGCCATCAGTGAGGGGGACAGCAACTATGGCTACACCTTC

D: .
V: TRBV7-9
J: TRBJ2-6
size: .
CDR3: CASSLALRGQGANVLTF
DNA: TGCGCCAGCAGCTTGGCCCTCCGAGGACAGGGGGCCAACGTCCTGACTTTC

D: TRBD1
V: TRBV3-1
J: TRBJ1-4
size: few
CDR3: CASSQLWTGEKLFF
DNA: TGTGCCAGCAGCCAACTATGGACAGGTGAAAAACTGTTTTTT

D: .
V: TRBV7-6
J: TRBJ2-6
size: once
CDR3: CASSLESGQRANVLTF
DNA: TGTGCCAGCAGCTTAGAAAGTGGGCAGCGGGCCAACGTCCTGACTTTC

D: TRBD1
V: TRBV10-3
J: TRBJ1-6
size: many
CDR3: CAISGLEGQGATNSPLHF
DNA: TGTGCCATCAGTGGTTTGGAAGGACAGGGGGCTACCAATTCACCCCTCCACTTT

D: TRBD1
V: TRBV5-1
J: TRBJ2-7
size: .
CDR3: CASSLGGQDWYEQYF
DNA: TGCGCCAGCAGCCTGGGGGGACAGGACTGGTACGAGCAGTACTTC